One sample yielded the 8 T cell receptor beta chains listed below, sequenced in a study of T-cell memory formation after mild COVID-19. TCRdb itself ran the 5' RACE reads through MiXCR, one entry per CDR3 protein. The sample includes 250,000 or so distinct CDR3 sequences, more than 15% of them seen just once. What was sequenced was PBMCs or a T cell subset sorted from them (not recorded which). These receptors were collected from a man younger than 35 who had mild COVID-19 (a few samples of this study predate the infection). Cell type and time point are not known.

The V call is TRBV20-1, the J call TRBJ2-1; possibly TRBD1 or TRBD2 for D (5 bases each). This CDR3 has 11 residues. V lost 5 bases and J 15 bases, leaving 17 bases between the germline ends. The V gene's germline CDR1 is DFQATT and CDR2 SNEGSKA (reference sequence). In nucleotides, the CDR3 is TGCAGTGCTCAACGGGGCTCCTCGGTGTTCTTC. Amino acids: CSAQRGSSVFF.

The table lists this clonotype with a few counts. The chain joins TRBV6-5 to TRBJ1-4; the D gene is possibly TRBD1 (5 bases). The V end was cut by 6 bases, the J end by 7 bases, with 15 bases between. The CDR3 extends over 14 amino acids. Germline-derived CDR1 and CDR2 are MNHEY and SVGAGI. The CDR3 sequence: CASSSGTAVEKLFF. The DNA of the CDR3 is TGTGCCAGCAGCTCCGGGACGGCCGTTGAAAAACTGTTTTTT.

The rearrangement links TRBV4-1 to TRBJ2-1; 9 bases line up with TRBD2. The CDR3 is made up of 16 amino acids. The trim removed 3 bases at V and 6 bases at J, leaving 9 bases unmatched. CDR1 and CDR2 from the germline V gene are MGHRA and YSYEKL. CDR3 protein: CASSQPVRGGLNEQFF. The CDR3 DNA follows: TGCGCCAGCAGCCAGCCCGTGCGGGGGGGCCTCAATGAGCAGTTCTTC.

The chain carries TRBV19 and TRBJ1-1; D remains unclear. V was clipped by 9 bases and J by 4 bases, with 15 bases between them. The germline gives CDR1 LNHDA, CDR2 SQIVND (reference sequence). The CDR3 runs 13 residues. For the CDR3, the DNA is TGTGCCAGCCTCGTCCGGGTTGGCACTGAAGCTTTCTTT. Translated, it gives CASLVRVGTEAFF. Filled out from reference TRBV19 and TRBJ1-1, the complete variable domain reads DGGITQSPKYLFRKEGQNVTLSCEQNLNHDAMYWYRQDPGQGLRLIYYSQIVNDFQKGDIAEGYSVSREKKESFPLTVTSAQKNPTAFYLCASLVRVGTEAFFGQGTRLTVV.

The chain combines TRBV5-1 with TRBJ1-1; weak D call: TRBD1 (5 bases). CDR3 length equals 13 residues. V was pared by 6 bases and J by 0 bases, with 9 bases between. Germline CDR1 reads SGHRS; CDR2 reads YFSETQ. The CDR3 loop is CASKQAMNTEAFF. CDR3 sequence (DNA): TGCGCCAGCAAACAGGCGATGAACACTGAAGCTTTCTTT.

This clonotype was observed a few times. V gene TRBV4-1 combines with J gene TRBJ1-5; tentative D call: TRBD1 (5 bases). The germline V and J ends were trimmed by 5 bases and 1 base, with 15 bases remaining between them. This CDR3 has 16 residues. Germline V CDR1 and CDR2: MGHRA, YSYEKL. CDR3 amino acids: CASSFEGLLSNQPQHF. The DNA for the CDR3 is TGCGCCAGCAGCTTTGAGGGACTCCTCAGCAATCAGCCCCAGCATTTT.

This chain links TRBV11-3 with TRBJ2-3; D is ambiguous. This CDR3 is built from 12 residues. Germline V gives CDR1 SGHNT, CDR2 YENEEA. Trimming pared 7 bases from V and 6 bases from J, leaving 11 bases between. CDR3 in DNA: TGTGCCAGCAAGGGTCGAGCTGATACGCAGTATTTT. Encoded protein: CASKGRADTQYF.

The chain links TRBV5-1 to TRBJ1-1; 7 positions agree with TRBD1. The CDR3 contains 16 residues. CDR1 and CDR2 from the germline V gene are SGHRS and YFSETQ. Trimming at V came to 1 base and at J to 0 bases, leaving 6 bases not matched to a gene. The CDR3 bases are TGCGCCAGCAGCTTGTCTACAGGGGATTTGAACACTGAAGCTTTCTTT. It specifies CASSLSTGDLNTEAFF.